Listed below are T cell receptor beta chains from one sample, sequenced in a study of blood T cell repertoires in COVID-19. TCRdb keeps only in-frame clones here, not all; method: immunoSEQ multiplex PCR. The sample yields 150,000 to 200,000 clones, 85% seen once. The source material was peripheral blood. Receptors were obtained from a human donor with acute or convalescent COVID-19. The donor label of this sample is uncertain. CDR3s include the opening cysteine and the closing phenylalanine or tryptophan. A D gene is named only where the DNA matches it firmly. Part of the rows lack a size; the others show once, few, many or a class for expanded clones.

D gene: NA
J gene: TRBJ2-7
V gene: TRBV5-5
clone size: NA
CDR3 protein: CASSLGGDEQYF
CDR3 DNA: TGTGCCAGCAGCTTGGGGGGGGACGAGCAGTACTTC

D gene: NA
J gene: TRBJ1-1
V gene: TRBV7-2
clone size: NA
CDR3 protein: CASSLGSGVQTSF
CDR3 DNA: TGTGCCAGCAGCTTAGGGTCAGGCGTTCAGACTAGCTTT

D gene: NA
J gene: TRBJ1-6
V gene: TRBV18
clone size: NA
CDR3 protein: CASSTGRRGSPLHF
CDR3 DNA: TGTGCCAGCTCAACAGGACGGCGGGGTTCACCCCTCCACTTT

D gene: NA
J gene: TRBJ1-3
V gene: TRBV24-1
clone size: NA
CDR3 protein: CATSAGSAGNTIYF
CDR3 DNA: TGTGCCACCAGTGCAGGGTCTGCTGGAAACACCATATATTTT

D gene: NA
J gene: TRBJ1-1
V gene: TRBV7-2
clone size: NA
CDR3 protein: CASSLAQGWTEAFF
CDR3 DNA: TGTGCCAGCAGCTTAGCTCAGGGATGGACTGAAGCTTTCTTT

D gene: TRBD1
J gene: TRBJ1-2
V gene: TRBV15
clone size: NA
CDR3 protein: CATSRDLGTGVDGYTF
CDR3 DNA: TGTGCCACCAGCAGAGATTTAGGGACAGGGGTTGATGGCTACACCTTC

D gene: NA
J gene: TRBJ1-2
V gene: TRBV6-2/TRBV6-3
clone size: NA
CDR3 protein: CASSYSRQLGYTF
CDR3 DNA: TGTGCCAGCAGTTACTCGAGGCAGTTGGGCTACACCTTC

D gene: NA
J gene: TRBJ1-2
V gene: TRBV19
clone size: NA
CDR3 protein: CASSPRTVLNYGYTF
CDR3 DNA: TGTGCCAGTAGTCCCCGGACAGTTCTTAACTATGGCTACACCTTC

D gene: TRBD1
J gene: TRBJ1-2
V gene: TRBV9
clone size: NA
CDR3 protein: CASSVDRTGGVYGYTF
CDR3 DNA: TGTGCCAGCAGCGTAGATCGGACAGGGGGCGTCTATGGCTACACCTTC

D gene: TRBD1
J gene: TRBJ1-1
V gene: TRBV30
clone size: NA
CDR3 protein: CAWAPGQGWAEAFF
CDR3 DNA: TGTGCCTGGGCCCCGGGACAGGGGTGGGCTGAAGCTTTCTTT

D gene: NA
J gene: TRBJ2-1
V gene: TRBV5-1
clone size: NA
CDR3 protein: CASRGGAFSYNEQFF
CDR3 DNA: TGCGCCAGCAGAGGGGGGGCCTTTTCCTACAATGAGCAGTTCTTC

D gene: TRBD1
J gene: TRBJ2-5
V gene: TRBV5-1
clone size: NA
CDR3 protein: CASNPGGGETQYF
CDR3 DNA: TGCGCCAGCAACCCAGGGGGCGGGGAGACCCAGTACTTC

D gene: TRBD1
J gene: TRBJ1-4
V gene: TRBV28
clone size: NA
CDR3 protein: CASSPYRDRPNEKLFF
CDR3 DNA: TGTGCCAGCAGTCCCTACCGGGACAGACCTAATGAAAAACTGTTTTTT

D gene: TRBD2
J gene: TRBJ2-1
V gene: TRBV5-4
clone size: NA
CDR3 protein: CASSLSTSGRRYNEQFF
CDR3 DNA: TGTGCCAGCAGCTTGTCGACTAGCGGGCGGCGCTACAATGAGCAGTTCTTC

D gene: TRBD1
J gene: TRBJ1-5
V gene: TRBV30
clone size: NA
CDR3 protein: CAWSPGTGEQPQHF
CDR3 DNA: TGTGCCTGGAGTCCAGGGACAGGGGAACAGCCCCAGCATTTT

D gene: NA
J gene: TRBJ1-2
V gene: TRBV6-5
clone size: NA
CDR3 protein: CASSSSGSEGYTF
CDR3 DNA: TGTGCCAGCAGTTCTTCAGGGTCTGAAGGCTACACCTTC

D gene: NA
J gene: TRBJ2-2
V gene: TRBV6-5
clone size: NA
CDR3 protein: CASRTTGNTGELFF
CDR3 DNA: TGTGCCAGCAGAACGACGGGGAACACCGGGGAGCTGTTTTTT

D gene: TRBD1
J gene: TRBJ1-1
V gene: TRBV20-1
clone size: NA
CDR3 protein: CSASAGGKDTEAFF
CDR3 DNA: TGCAGTGCTAGTGCAGGGGGAAAGGACACTGAAGCTTTCTTT

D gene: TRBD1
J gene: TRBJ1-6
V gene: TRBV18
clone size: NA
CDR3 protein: CASSGTVAASKSLHF
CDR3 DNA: TGTGCCAGCTCAGGGACAGTAGCCGCTAGTAAGTCCCTCCACTTT

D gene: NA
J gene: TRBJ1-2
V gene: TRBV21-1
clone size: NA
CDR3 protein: CASSKKETWEGYTF
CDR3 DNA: TGTGCCAGCAGCAAAAAGGAAACTTGGGAGGGCTACACCTTC

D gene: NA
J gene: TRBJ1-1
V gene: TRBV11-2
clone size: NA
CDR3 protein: CASSYPRGTEAFF
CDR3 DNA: TGTGCCAGCAGCTACCCAAGGGGCACTGAAGCTTTCTTT

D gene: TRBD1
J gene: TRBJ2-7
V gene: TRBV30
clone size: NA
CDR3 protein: CAWIPGQGFDEQYF
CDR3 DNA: TGTGCCTGGATTCCGGGACAGGGGTTCGACGAGCAGTACTTC

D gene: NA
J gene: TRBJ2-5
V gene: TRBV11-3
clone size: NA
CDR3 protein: CASNRDTQETQYF
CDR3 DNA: TGTGCCAGCAACCGAGACACCCAAGAGACCCAGTACTTC

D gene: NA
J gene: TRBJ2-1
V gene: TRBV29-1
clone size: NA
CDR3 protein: CSVNPGPYNEQFF
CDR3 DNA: TGCAGCGTTAACCCGGGTCCCTACAATGAGCAGTTCTTC

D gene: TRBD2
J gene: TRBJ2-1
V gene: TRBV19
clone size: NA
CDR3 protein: CATFLGASGGLGEQFF
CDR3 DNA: TGTGCCACCTTCCTCGGGGCTAGCGGGGGGCTTGGCGAGCAGTTCTTC

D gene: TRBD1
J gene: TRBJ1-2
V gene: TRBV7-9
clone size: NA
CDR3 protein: CASSLGTGNNYGYTF
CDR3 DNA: TGTGCCAGCAGCTTAGGGACAGGGAATAACTATGGCTACACCTTC

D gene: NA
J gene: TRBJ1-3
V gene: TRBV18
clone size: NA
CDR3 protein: CASSEGRGNTIYF
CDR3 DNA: TGTGCCAGCTCAGAGGGCCGAGGAAACACCATATATTTT

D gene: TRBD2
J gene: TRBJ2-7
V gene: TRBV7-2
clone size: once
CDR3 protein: CASSLDSGGVPYEQYF
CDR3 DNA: TGTGCCAGCAGCTTAGATAGCGGGGGGGTGCCCTACGAGCAGTACTTC

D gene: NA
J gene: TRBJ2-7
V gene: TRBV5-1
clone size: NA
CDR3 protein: CASSPSPGGSYEQYF
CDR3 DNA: TGCGCCAGCAGCCCTAGCCCCGGAGGGTCCTACGAGCAGTACTTC

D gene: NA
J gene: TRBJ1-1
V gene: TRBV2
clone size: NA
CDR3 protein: CASRANTEAFF
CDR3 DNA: TGTGCCAGCAGAGCTAACACTGAAGCTTTCTTT

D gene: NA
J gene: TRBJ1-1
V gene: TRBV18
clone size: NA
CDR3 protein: CASSPLKEGEAFF
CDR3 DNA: TGTGCCAGCTCACCCCTAAAGGAGGGCGAAGCTTTCTTT

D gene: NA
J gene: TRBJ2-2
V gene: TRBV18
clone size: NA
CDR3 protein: CASSPWKDTVHTGELFF
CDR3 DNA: TGTGCCAGCTCACCATGGAAGGACACCGTCCACACCGGGGAGCTGTTTTTT

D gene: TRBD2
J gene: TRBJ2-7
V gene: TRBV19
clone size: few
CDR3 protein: CASSISGTSGSYEQYF
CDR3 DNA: TGTGCCAGTAGTATATCCGGGACTAGCGGATCCTACGAGCAGTACTTC

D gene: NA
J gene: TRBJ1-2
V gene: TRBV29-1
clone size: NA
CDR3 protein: CSTDSLYGYTF
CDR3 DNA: TGCAGCACAGACAGTCTCTATGGCTACACCTTC

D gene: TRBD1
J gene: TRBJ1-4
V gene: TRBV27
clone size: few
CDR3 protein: CASSIDRGHEKLFF
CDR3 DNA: TGTGCCAGCTCAATCGACAGGGGGCATGAAAAACTGTTTTTT

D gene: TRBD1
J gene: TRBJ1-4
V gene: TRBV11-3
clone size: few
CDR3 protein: CASSSTGAYNEKLFF
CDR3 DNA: TGTGCCAGCAGCTCTACAGGGGCTTACAATGAAAAACTGTTTTTT

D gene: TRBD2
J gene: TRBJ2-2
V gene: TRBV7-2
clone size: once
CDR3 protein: CASSFGGNSGELFF
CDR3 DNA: TGTGCCAGCAGCTTCGGGGGGAACTCCGGGGAGCTGTTTTTT

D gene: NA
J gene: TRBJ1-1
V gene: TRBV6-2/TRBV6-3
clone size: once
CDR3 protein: CASSPYPENTEAFF
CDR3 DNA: TGTGCCAGCAGTCCGTATCCAGAGAACACTGAAGCTTTCTTT

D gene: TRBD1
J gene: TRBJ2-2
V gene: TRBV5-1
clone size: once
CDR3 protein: CASSLQGDKTGELFF
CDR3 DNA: TGCGCCAGCAGTCTCCAGGGGGACAAAACCGGGGAGCTGTTTTTT